Described below is a single TCR beta chain sequence and its context. No antigen is known for it. This record comes from a study of CD8+CD57+ T cells in acquired aplastic anemia. About the research overall: The sorted CD4+ and CD8+ cells yielded an average approximately 3 ug of DNA. Roughly 10.8 million reads were obtained on average for healthy donor CD4+ cells. Study outcomes and limitations: Patients had fewer than 35 CD8+ CDR3 sequences in common with controls (the shared set). Controls and patients did not differ significantly in CD8+ Simpson's diversity.

Genomic DNA constituted the template upon which TCR beta VDJ and CDR3 profiling was performed. Each CDR3 protein gets one entry after TCRdb re-called the reads with MiXCR. Of roughly 170,000 distinct CDR3 sequences in the sample, about 60% were seen once. V was cut by 8 bases and J by 2 bases, with 12 bases left in between. This CDR3 contains 13 residues. From germline, CDR1 is SNHLY and CDR2 FYNNEI. The sequenced material came from sorted CD4+, CD8+, or CD8+CD57+ T cells (not recorded which) from PBMCs. This clonotype originated in a human donor in good health. The chain couples TRBV2 to TRBJ1-2; D uncertain. The CDR3 reads CASPPRENYGYTF. CDR3 nucleotide sequence: TGTGCCAGCCCCCCCCGCGAAAACTATGGCTACACCTTC.